The sequence of this T cell receptor (beta chain) was determined in a study of OX40 agonist ivuxolimab in advanced cancers. Study summary: 40% to 50% of patients had received prior checkpoint inhibitor therapy.

The method was immunoSEQ multiplex PCR; TCRdb's version includes in-frame clones alone and lacks a portion of them. The data contain more than 40,000 clones, about nine tenths of them singletons. As for this clone: The antigen is unknown.

Study outcomes and limitations: Doses of 0.1 to 3.0 mg/kg were accompanied by clonal expansion of CD4+ and CD8+ blood T cells by week 6. On average, CD8+ T cells showed a greater number of expanded clones than CD4+.

The TCR originated in an adult with an advanced solid tumor such as melanoma, head and neck, liver or kidney cancer. The sample here was CD4+ or CD8+ T cells sorted from blood, taken in a trial of the OX40 agonist ivuxolimab.

CDR3 protein: CASSLDREQYF. CDR3 in DNA: TGTGCCAGCTCACTCGACCGCGAGCAGTACTTC. The J gene is TRBJ2-7, the V gene TRBV18, with unresolved D. The germline V and J ends were trimmed by 4 bases and 6 bases, with 7 bases remaining between them. This CDR3 is 11 amino acids long. Germline V gene data show CDR1 as KGHSH and CDR2 as LQKENI.